The present entry profiles one T cell receptor beta chain with its context. The sample is drawn from a study of blood T cell repertoires in COVID-19. Looking at the study overall: COVID-19 samples from acute and convalescent phases originated in the United States, Italy and Spain. Sources were T cells, B-cell-depleted T cells, or PBMCs; the material itself was cDNA or gDNA.

Authors' analysis steps: It was from reference gene primer amplification that nucleated cell counts were estimated. Sequenced by immunoSEQ multiplex PCR; TCRdb stores in-frame clones only, minus some. The D gene and trimming were derived from the DNA, and the V and J assignments and clone size from that table. Among about 200,000 clones, approximately 84% were seen once, and the ten largest hold approximately 6.1%. Sequencing used peripheral blood. The TCR was taken from a man older than 75 with acute or convalescent COVID-19.

This chain's CDR3 is CAWSPAGLSGNTIYF. CDR3 DNA: TGTGCCTGGAGCCCCGCTGGGCTCTCTGGAAACACCATATATTTT. The chain employs TRBV30 and TRBJ1-3, with D hard to call. Trimming stripped 3 bases from V and 0 bases from J, with 12 bases between. Germline CDR1 reads GTSNPN; CDR2 reads SVGIG (reference sequence). The CDR3 has 15 amino acids. The full variable domain, with the rest looked up from reference TRBV30 and TRBJ1-3, is SQTIHQWPATLVQPVGSPLSLECTVEGTSNPNLYWYRQAAGRGLQLLFYSVGIGQISSEVPQNLSASRPQDRQFILSSKKLLLSDSGFYLCAWSPAGLSGNTIYFGEGSWLTVV.